A selection of T cell receptor beta chains follows, all from one sample in a study of shared clonotypes between healthy human individuals. Using immunoSEQ multiplex PCR, the repertoire was profiled, and TCRdb retains in-frame clones only, with some absent. The table lists about a million clones, about 75% of them singletons. Sequenced input: memory CD4+ T cells sorted from blood. These receptors originate from a man aged 18 to 30 in good health. The CDR3 runs from the conserved cysteine through the conserved F or W. D genes are given only for firm matches.

J: TRBJ1-4; V: TRBV5-4; D: -; CDR3: CASSSELGSNEKLFF
J: TRBJ2-3; V: TRBV30; D: -; CDR3: CAGGRAADTQYF
J: TRBJ1-1; V: TRBV19; D: -; CDR3: CASSIGMGGLNTEAFF
J: TRBJ2-3; V: TRBV4-3; D: TRBD2; CDR3: CASSQDPPLAGADTQYF
J: TRBJ1-1; V: TRBV7-2; D: TRBD1; CDR3: CASSPDRLNTEAFF
J: TRBJ2-1; V: TRBV18; D: -; CDR3: CASSPPVSNEQFF
J: TRBJ1-4; V: TRBV28; D: -; CDR3: CASSLTGYGNEKLFF
J: TRBJ1-5; V: TRBV19; D: TRBD1; CDR3: CASSPRLGQRNQPQHF
J: TRBJ2-5; V: TRBV11-2; D: TRBD2; CDR3: CASSPRGAGGGETQYF
J: TRBJ2-3; V: TRBV9; D: TRBD2; CDR3: CASSVVGGTTTDTQYF
J: TRBJ1-1; V: TRBV5-8; D: -; CDR3: CASSRGLTNTEAFF
J: TRBJ2-1; V: TRBV2; D: TRBD2; CDR3: CASKPLAGVGNEQFF
J: TRBJ1-6; V: TRBV28; D: -; CDR3: CASSFGDRNNSPLHF
J: TRBJ1-4; V: TRBV5-1; D: -; CDR3: CASSLDGYSTNEKLFF
J: TRBJ1-1; V: TRBV6-1; D: -; CDR3: CASSEGRGAAFF
J: TRBJ2-5; V: TRBV6-1; D: -; CDR3: CASSRGGGGGETQYF
J: TRBJ2-3; V: TRBV11-3; D: -; CDR3: CASSLGRNTDTQYF
J: TRBJ1-1; V: TRBV5-1; D: TRBD1; CDR3: CASSRSGGVTEAFF
J: TRBJ1-1; V: TRBV7-8; D: -; CDR3: CASSLAQGPAFF
J: TRBJ2-5; V: TRBV7-9; D: -; CDR3: CASSLTEIQETQYF
J: TRBJ1-2; V: TRBV7-8; D: -; CDR3: CASSLNAWANYGYTF
J: TRBJ2-7; V: TRBV7-2; D: -; CDR3: CASSSNPRGEQYF
J: TRBJ2-7; V: TRBV27; D: -; CDR3: CASRTTGIGYEQYF
J: TRBJ2-5; V: TRBV4-2; D: TRBD2; CDR3: CASSQDPGTSGETQYF
J: TRBJ2-7; V: TRBV29-1; D: -; CDR3: CSVEEGNEQYF
J: TRBJ1-5; V: TRBV2; D: TRBD1; CDR3: CASSAPGGENQPQHF
J: TRBJ1-3; V: TRBV7-2; D: -; CDR3: CASSFQGPSSGNTIYF